Sequencing of this T cell receptor beta chain was carried out in a study of metastatic and nonmetastatic thyroid tumors. Study overall: Comparison of repertoires was carried out across blood and tumor or nodule tissue from malignant and benign thyroid patients. Notes on the study in general: Reports indicated that malignant thyroid tumors showed significantly higher TCR beta diversity than benign nodules did, in blood and tumor.

Trimming took 5 bases from V and 6 from J, leaving 16 bases between them. Per the germline V gene, CDR1 is MRHNA and CDR2 is SNTAGT. There are 14 residues in the CDR3. Until they underwent thyroid surgery, no patient had received any treatment. There are a few counts of this clone. As yet, its antigen is unknown. Per the original methods: CDR3 was compared across clinicopathological groups, and the resulting differences were used to build a distant-metastasis classifier for papillary thyroid cancer. TCRdb redid the clone calls on the PCR reads using MiXCR. The V and J calls follow TCRdb's processing rather than the paper's. This sample has several thousand clones, with about 33% found just once.

The genes are TRBV6-4 and TRBJ1-2; possible D gene TRBD1, 6 bases. Sequencing used adjacent normal tissue. This receptor was obtained from a female donor with papillary thyroid cancer or a benign thyroid nodule (not recorded which). Some clones in this sample may be carry-over from other donors' samples. CDR3 DNA: TGTGCCAGCAGTTACGGGGGACAACAACATGGCTACACCTTC. Its protein is CASSYGGQQHGYTF.